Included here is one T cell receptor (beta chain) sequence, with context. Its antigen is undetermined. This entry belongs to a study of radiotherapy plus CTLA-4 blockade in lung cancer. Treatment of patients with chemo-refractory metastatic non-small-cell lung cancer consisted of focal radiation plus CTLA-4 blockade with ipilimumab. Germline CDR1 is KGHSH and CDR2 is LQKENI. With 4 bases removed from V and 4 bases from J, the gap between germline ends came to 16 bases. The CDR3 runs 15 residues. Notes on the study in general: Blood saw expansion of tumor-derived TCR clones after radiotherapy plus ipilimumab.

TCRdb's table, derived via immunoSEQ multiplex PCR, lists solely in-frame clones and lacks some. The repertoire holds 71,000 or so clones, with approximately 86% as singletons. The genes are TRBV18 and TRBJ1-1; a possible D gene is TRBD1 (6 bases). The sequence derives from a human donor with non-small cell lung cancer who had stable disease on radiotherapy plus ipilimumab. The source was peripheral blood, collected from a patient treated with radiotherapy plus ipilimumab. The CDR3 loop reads CASSQITGRTTEAFF. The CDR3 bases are TGTGCCAGCTCACAGATAACAGGGAGGACCACTGAAGCTTTCTTT.